Below, 25 T cell receptor beta chains from the same sample are listed, as sequenced in a study of T cells in Graves' hyperthyroidism and ophthalmopathy. Amplified TCR beta CDR3 regions derived from RNA transcripts. TCR CDR3 underwent first-round RT-PCR with the HTBI primer set. TCRdb fed the multiplex PCR reads into MiXCR, producing one record per CDR3 protein. There are 350,000 or so distinct CDR3 sequences in the sample; around 18% occur only once, and roughly 16% lies in the top ten. What was sequenced was blood. The receptors derive from a middle-aged woman with Graves' ophthalmopathy.

In this sample, this clonotype turned up many times. V usage is TRBV5-1 and J usage is TRBJ1-1; TRBD1 might be the D (6 bases). V was clipped by 0 bases and J by 5 bases, with 17 bases between them. The CDR3 is 16 amino acids. The germline V gene has CDR1 SGHRS and CDR2 YFSETQ. The CDR3, as DNA: TGCGCCAGCAGCTTGGTACAGGGAGAGGGGGGGACTGAAGCTTTCTTT. Protein sequence: CASSLVQGEGGTEAFF.

This clonotype has a count of ten or more. This rearrangement joins TRBV12-3 or TRBV12-4 to TRBJ2-5; TRBD1 might be the D (5 bases). Between the trimmed V and J ends, which lost 5 bases and 5 bases, there was a span of 9 bases. The CDR3 consists of 12 residues. The CDR3 loop reads CASSRNRETQYF. The CDR3 nucleotides are TGTGCCAGCAGTCGGAACAGGGAGACCCAGTACTTC.

This clonotype was detected a few times. This chain joins TRBV15 and TRBJ2-1; D unclear. Germline CDR1 and CDR2: LNHNV and YYDKDF (reference sequence). The CDR3 is 15 residues long. The ends were cut back, 0 bases at V and 1 base at J, with 7 bases in the middle. This CDR3 is CATSRDLGSYNEQFF. In DNA, the CDR3 is TGTGCCACCAGCAGAGATCTAGGGTCCTACAATGAGCAGTTCTTC.

At least ten counts were recorded for this clonotype. The chain uses TRBV30 and TRBJ1-2, with D perhaps matching TRBD1 (5 bases). The germline V and J ends were trimmed by 3 bases and 5 bases, with 10 bases remaining between them. Germline CDR1 reads GTSNPN; CDR2 reads SVGIG (reference sequence). The CDR3 sequence is 12 residues long. For the CDR3, the DNA is TGTGCCTGGAGCCAGGGAGTTTATGGCTACACCTTC. It specifies CAWSQGVYGYTF.

This clonotype was seen ten or more times. V usage is TRBV6-2 or TRBV6-3 and J usage is TRBJ2-5; possible D gene TRBD2, 8 bases. Between the trimmed V and J ends, which lost 8 bases and 4 bases, there was a span of 11 bases. The CDR3 spans 12 residues. Germline V gene lookup returns CDR1 MNHEY and CDR2 SVGEGT. CDR3 in amino acids: CASREGAETQYF. The CDR3 coding sequence is TGTGCCAGCCGGGAGGGGGCAGAGACCCAGTACTTC.

This clonotype was counted ten times or more. V gene TRBV2 combines with J gene TRBJ2-2, with TRBD1 matching 7 bases. Unmatched junction bases numbered 2, after V lost 0 bases and J lost 4 bases. The germline CDR1 and CDR2 sequences are SNHLY and FYNNEI. The CDR3 covers 15 residues. CDR3 nucleotides: TGTGCCAGCAGTGAAGCGGCAGGGGGCACCGGGGAGCTGTTTTTT. Translation: CASSEAAGGTGELFF.

This sequence joins TRBV20-1 and TRBJ2-5; D remains ambiguous. The V end was cut by 1 base, the J end by 4 bases, with 7 bases between. The CDR3 contains 12 residues. CDR1 and CDR2 (germline): DFQATT, SNEGSKA (reference sequence). This CDR3 reads CSARGHRETQYF. The DNA for the CDR3 is TGCAGTGCTAGAGGTCACCGAGAGACCCAGTACTTC.

A remark on this clonotype: A single base separates this from a much larger clone, so it may be a read error. The rearrangement joins TRBV6-2 or TRBV6-3 to TRBJ1-5, with 7 positions matching TRBD1. The CDR3 has 14 amino acids. Germline loops: CDR1 MNHEY, CDR2 SVGEGT. The ends lost 7 bases at V and 6 bases at J; junction bases unmatched: 9. The CDR3 spells CASKDRVRVQPQHF. The CDR3 region has the DNA TGTGCCAGCAAAGACAGGGTACGCGTTCAGCCCCAGCATTTT.

The chain couples TRBV12-5 to TRBJ2-4; D is possibly TRBD1 (6 bases). V dropped 2 bases and J dropped 0 bases, with 8 bases sitting between them. There are 15 residues in the CDR3. Germline V lookup: CDR1 LGHNT, CDR2 FRNRAP. The CDR3 nucleotides read TGTGCTAGTGGTTTGAACAGGGAAGCCAAAAACATTCAGTACTTC. Translated, it gives CASGLNREAKNIQYF. Based on the CDR3 plus reference TRBV12-5 and TRBJ2-4, the full variable domain is DARVTQTPRHKVTEMGQEVTMRCQPILGHNTVFWYRQTMMQGLELLAYFRNRAPLDDSGMPKDRFSAEMPDATLATLKIQPSEPRDSAVYFCASGLNREAKNIQYFGAGTRLSVL.

About this clonotype itself: Because the CDR3 is missing its conserved closing phenylalanine or tryptophan, this is likely a read error. This chain links TRBV4-2 with TRBJ2-7; 7 nucleotides align to TRBD1. Germline-derived CDR1 and CDR2 are LGHNA and YNFKEQ. This CDR3 has 17 amino acids. Trimming at V came to 3 bases and at J to 3 bases, leaving 14 bases not matched to a gene. CDR3 in amino acids: CASSQGETGIFIYEQYI. The CDR3 bases are TGTGCCAGCAGCCAGGGAGAGACAGGGATATTTATCTACGAGCAGTACATC.

This clonotype was observed a few times. This CDR3 is missing its conserved last phenylalanine or tryptophan, likely due to a read error. The CDR3 region has the DNA TGCAGTGCTAGAACCCGCTTAGCGGGTCCTGCCTACGAGCAGTACCTC. Its translation: CSARTRLAGPAYEQYL. This chain uses TRBV20-1 with TRBJ2-7; 7 bases match TRBD2. V dropped 2 bases and J dropped 2; count of bases not matched to a gene: 12. In germline, CDR1 is DFQATT, CDR2 SNEGSKA (reference sequence). The CDR3 sequence is 16 residues long.

The rearrangement uses TRBV28 and TRBJ1-2; no firm D call. Germline-derived CDR1 and CDR2 are MDHEN and SYDVKM. V lost 3 bases and J 2 bases, leaving 7 bases between the germline ends. There are 13 residues in the CDR3. This CDR3 is CASSFPINYGYTF. CDR3 sequence (DNA): TGTGCCAGCAGTTTCCCAATAAACTATGGCTACACCTTC.

At least ten counts were recorded for this clonotype. This chain connects TRBV27 to TRBJ1-1, with TRBD1 identical over 7 bases. This CDR3 comprises 13 residues. J gave up 8 bases and V 3 bases, and 6 bases lay outside the gene matches. The germline gives CDR1 MNHEY, CDR2 SMNVEV (reference sequence). CDR3 loop: CASSFAGTVEAFF. Here the CDR3 DNA reads TGTGCCAGCAGTTTCGCCGGGACAGTCGAAGCTTTCTTT.

The chain recombines TRBV4-1 with TRBJ2-7, with D perhaps matching TRBD2 (8 bases). CDR1 and CDR2 (germline): MGHRA, YSYEKL. There are 18 residues in the CDR3. The germline V and J ends were trimmed by 3 bases and 7 bases, with 28 bases remaining between them. Here the CDR3 reads CASSQQPGAGGQGDEQYF. CDR3 DNA: TGCGCCAGCAGCCAGCAACCGGGGGCGGGAGGCCAGGGGGATGAGCAGTACTTC.

CDR3 residues: CAWSEEAGGRYEQYF. The CDR3 DNA reads as TGTGCCTGGAGTGAAGAAGCGGGAGGGAGGTACGAGCAGTACTTC. The chain is built from TRBV30 and TRBJ2-7, with 10 bases lining up with TRBD2. The CDR3 covers 15 residues. Germline CDR1 GTSNPN, CDR2 SVGIG (reference sequence). V lost 1 base and J lost 4; bases outside the gene matches: 7.

This clonotype was observed at least ten times. V gene TRBV2 combines with J gene TRBJ1-2; possible D gene TRBD1, 5 bases. The CDR3 consists of 18 residues. Trimming pared 4 bases from V and 0 bases from J, leaving 21 bases between. Germline V gene data show CDR1 as SNHLY and CDR2 as FYNNEI. CDR3 residues: CASSVAGTPPKTNYGYTF. As DNA, the CDR3 is TGTGCCAGCAGTGTGGCAGGGACTCCCCCTAAAACTAACTATGGCTACACCTTC. Complete variable domain (other parts from reference TRBV2 and TRBJ1-2): EPEVTQTPSHQVTQMGQEVILRCVPISNHLYFYWYRQILGQKVEFLVSFYNNEISEKSEIFDDQFSVERPDGSNFTLKIRSTKLEDSAMYFCASSVAGTPPKTNYGYTFGSGTRLTVV.

In its sample, this clonotype was seen many times. This chain joins TRBV6-5 and TRBJ1-5; no clear D gene. The CDR3 runs 16 residues. CDR1 MNHEY and CDR2 SVGAGI come from the germline V gene. The V end lost 7 bases, the J end lost 2 bases, and 18 bases lay between the germline ends. This chain's CDR3 is CASTRQILGGNQPQHF. The CDR3 bases are TGTGCCAGCACCAGACAAATCCTCGGCGGCAATCAGCCCCAGCATTTT.

The chain employs TRBV5-1 and TRBJ1-5; 9 bases line up with TRBD1. Germline V CDR1 and CDR2: SGHRS, YFSETQ. There are 18 residues in the CDR3. V lost 2 bases, J lost 7 bases, and 16 bases stayed unmatched. CDR3 coding DNA: TGCGCCAGCAGCTTAACCCATCAACAGGGGGCTAGCGTGCAGCCCCAGCATTTT. The encoded protein is CASSLTHQQGASVQPQHF.

In its sample, this clonotype was seen many times. V and J are TRBV12-3 or TRBV12-4 and TRBJ2-7; D gene uncertain. V shed 3 bases and J shed 5 bases, with 11 bases lying between them. The CDR3 is 13 amino acids. The CDR3 is CASSFYFYDEQYF. In DNA form, the CDR3 reads TGTGCCAGCAGTTTTTACTTCTACGACGAGCAGTACTTC.

Ten or more counts support this clonotype. The chain joins TRBV12-3 or TRBV12-4 to TRBJ2-5; 9 bases map to TRBD2. This CDR3 is 16 amino acids long. Trimming at V came to 3 bases and at J to 2 bases, leaving 7 bases not matched to a gene. The CDR3 nucleotides read TGTGCCAGCAGTTTTCAGCGGGGGGCAGGGCAAGAGACCCAGTACTTC. Residues: CASSFQRGAGQETQYF.

The chain is built from TRBV4-1 and TRBJ1-2, with a possible D match to TRBD1 (6 bases). The CDR3 contains 15 residues. From germline, CDR1 is MGHRA and CDR2 YSYEKL. V was clipped by 0 bases and J by 8 bases, with 16 bases between them. DNA of the CDR3: TGCGCCAGCAGCCAAGAGGCGTCAGGGGTGGAGGGCTACACCTTC. It translates to CASSQEASGVEGYTF.

There are many counts of this clonotype. V gene TRBV27 combines with J gene TRBJ2-7; 7 bases align to TRBD1. This CDR3 has 14 residues. Trimming removed 3 bases from V and 1 base from J; junction bases left unmatched: 3. The germline gives CDR1 MNHEY, CDR2 SMNVEV (reference sequence). This CDR3 is CASSLKGASYEQYF. In nucleotides, the CDR3 is TGTGCCAGCAGTTTGAAGGGGGCATCCTACGAGCAGTACTTC.

This clonotype was counted many times. The chain recombines TRBV5-1 with TRBJ1-1, with D unclear. V was pared by 1 base and J by 2 bases, with 12 bases between. The germline V gene encodes CDR1 SGHRS and CDR2 YFSETQ. The CDR3 covers 15 residues. The CDR3 DNA reads as TGCGCCAGCAGCTTGCTCGCAGGCACCAACACTGAAGCTTTCTTT. It is translated as CASSLLAGTNTEAFF.

This clonotype has a count of ten or more. The chain employs TRBV6-2 or TRBV6-3 and TRBJ2-2, with 12 bases that match TRBD2. Trimming removed 5 bases from V and 5 bases from J; junction bases left unmatched: 12. The length of the CDR3 is 18 residues. Germline CDR1 and CDR2: MNHEY and SVGEGT. The CDR3, as DNA: TGTGCCAGCAGTCGTCTGACTAGCGGGAGAATCGAAACCGGGGAGCTGTTTTTT. As protein: CASSRLTSGRIETGELFF.

This clonotype was recorded at least ten times. This rearrangement joins TRBV7-2 to TRBJ1-2; 8 bases agree with TRBD1. Germline loops: CDR1 SGHTA, CDR2 FQGNSA. J gave up 2 bases and V 5 bases, and 4 bases lay outside the gene matches. The CDR3 runs 14 residues. The CDR3 region has the DNA TGTGCCAGCAGCAACCGGGACAGGAACTATGGCTACACCTTC. This gives the protein CASSNRDRNYGYTF. Full variable domain (missing parts from reference TRBV7-2 and TRBJ1-2): GAGVSQSPSNKVTEKGKDVELRCDPISGHTALYWYRQSLGQGLEFLIYFQGNSAPDKSGLPSDRFSAERTGGSVSTLTIQRTQQEDSAVYLCASSNRDRNYGYTFGSGTRLTVV.